What follows are 30 T cell receptor beta chains derived from one specimen sequenced in a study of Graves' ophthalmopathy and Graves' hyperthyroidism. As the template, RNA transcripts were used to amplify TCR beta CDR3 regions. The authors performed first-round RT-PCR with HTBI primers and then a second-round multiplex PCR. MiXCR was run by TCRdb on the multiplex PCR reads, yielding one entry per CDR3 protein. The sample lists 200,000 to 250,000 distinct CDR3 sequences, around 45% occurring once. Material for sequencing was peripheral blood. The receptors stem from an adult man with Graves' ophthalmopathy.

This clonotype was picked up many times. This chain links TRBV29-1 with TRBJ1-1; 7 bases match TRBD1. Germline assignment: CDR1 SQVTM and CDR2 ANQGSEA. The CDR3 is made up of 10 amino acids. In nucleotides, the CDR3 is TGCAGTTGCGACAGGGACAAAGCTTTCTTT. It codes for CSCDRDKAFF.

The chain employs TRBV7-2 and TRBJ2-6; the D gene could be TRBD1 or TRBD2 (6 bases each). CDR1 SGHTA and CDR2 FQGNSA come from the germline V gene. Between the trimmed V and J ends, which lost 5 bases and 4 bases, there was a span of 15 bases. CDR3 length equals 16 residues. The CDR3 coding sequence is TGTGCCAGCAGCCTCCTCGGAGGGGGGGGGGCCAACGTCCTGACTTTC. As protein: CASSLLGGGGANVLTF.

For this clonotype: A read error may account for a junction end that differs from germline. The chain combines TRBV5-6 with TRBJ1-4, with D possibly matching TRBD1 (6 bases). CDR3 size: 14 residues. Germline values: CDR1 SGHDT, CDR2 YYEEEE. CDR3 region: CTSSLGGVGEKLFF. The DNA of the CDR3 is TGCACCAGCAGCTTGGGGGGCGTCGGGGAAAAACTGTTTTTT.

This clonotype was detected a few times. The chain employs TRBV7-3 and TRBJ2-7; D is possibly TRBD1 or TRBD2 (5 bases each). Germline V gives CDR1 SGHTA, CDR2 FQGTGA. The CDR3 is 15 amino acids. V dropped 1 base and J dropped 3 bases, with 13 bases sitting between them. CDR3 nucleotides: TGTGCCAGCAGCTTAAGAGGGGACCCCCTCTACGAGCAGTACTTC. Residues: CASSLRGDPLYEQYF.

The chain employs TRBV4-1 and TRBJ1-5, with 7 bases fitting TRBD1. The CDR3 is 15 residues long. CDR1 and CDR2 (germline): MGHRA, YSYEKL. V trimming: 4 bases; J trimming: 2 bases; junction bases outside the gene matches: 5. DNA of the CDR3: TGCGCCAGCAGCCCGCCCACAGGGGGCAATCAGCCCCAGCATTTT. Protein sequence: CASSPPTGGNQPQHF.

This clonotype has more than one count but fewer than ten. The V gene is TRBV5-1, the J gene TRBJ1-6, with 9 bases matching TRBD1. The germline gives CDR1 SGHRS, CDR2 YFSETQ. J was trimmed by 5 bases and V by 1 base; bases with no gene match: 1. The CDR3 runs 15 residues. The CDR3 bases are TGCGCCAGCAGCTTGACAGGGGGCGATAATTCACCCCTCCACTTT. Translation: CASSLTGGDNSPLHF.

V is TRBV3-1 and J is TRBJ1-1; a weak D match, TRBD1 (6 bases). CDR1 is LGHDT, CDR2 YNNKEL, per germline (reference sequence). The CDR3 spans 15 residues. The ends were cut back, 0 bases at V and 6 bases at J, with 14 bases in the middle. The CDR3 sequence: CASSQEKGGIAEAFF. The CDR3 nucleotides read TGTGCCAGCAGCCAAGAGAAGGGGGGAATAGCTGAAGCTTTCTTT.

This clonotype was detected only once. CDR3: CASSPRALADTGELFF. CDR3 DNA: TGTGCCAGCAGCCCGCGCGCACTAGCGGACACCGGGGAGCTGTTTTTT. The V gene is TRBV7-2, the J gene TRBJ2-2; 8 bases fit TRBD2. This CDR3 spans 16 amino acids. The germline gives CDR1 SGHTA, CDR2 FQGNSA. The junction had 8 bases not matched to a gene; V was cut back by 5 bases and J by 3 bases.

A few counts support this clonotype. J is TRBJ1-2 and V is TRBV20-1; D possibly corresponds to TRBD1 (5 bases). Germline V CDR1 and CDR2: DFQATT, SNEGSKA (reference sequence). V dropped 6 bases and J dropped 4 bases, with 15 bases sitting between them. The CDR3 extends over 13 amino acids. This chain's CDR3 is CSATSGTVYGYTF. Written as DNA, the CDR3 is TGCAGTGCAACGTCCGGGACCGTCTATGGCTACACCTTC.

This clonotype has a handful of counts. The V and J genes are TRBV7-2 and TRBJ1-2, with D tentatively TRBD1 (5 bases). V lost 2 bases to trimming and J lost 3 bases, with 7 bases between them. Germline CDR1 SGHTA, CDR2 FQGNSA. The CDR3 contains 13 residues. CDR3 in amino acids: CASSLKGDYGYTF. The CDR3 DNA reads as TGTGCCAGCAGCTTAAAAGGGGACTATGGCTACACCTTC.

Of note for this clonotype: The germline gene is not matched at one end of the junction; a read error may be the cause. This sequence joins TRBV12-3 or TRBV12-4 and TRBJ1-4; D might be TRBD1 (5 bases). The CDR3 runs 15 residues. The CDR3 DNA follows: TGTGCCAGCAGTGGGCCCCCAGGGAGGGATGAAAAACTGTCTTTT. It is translated as CASSGPPGRDEKLSF.

V gene TRBV4-1 combines with J gene TRBJ2-7; TRBD2 matches at 8 bases. Looked up from germline, CDR1 is MGHRA and CDR2 is YSYEKL. V trimming: 3 bases; J trimming: 7 bases; junction bases outside the gene matches: 8. The CDR3 loop spans 14 amino acids. The CDR3 protein is CASSHPGLEEEQYF. The CDR3 DNA reads TGCGCCAGCAGCCACCCGGGACTAGAGGAGGAGCAGTACTTC.

This clonotype was recorded once. A much larger clone sits a single nucleotide away, making a read error possible. The chain uses TRBV4-2 and TRBJ2-5, with TRBD2 matching 8 bases. CDR3 size: 14 residues. The germline gives CDR1 LGHNA, CDR2 YNFKEQ. As DNA, the CDR3 is TGTGCCAGCAGCTTAGCGGGGTACCAAGGGACCCAGTACTTC. Its protein is CASSLAGYQGTQYF.

This clonotype was observed a few times. This sequence may be a read error, since a much larger clone differs from it by one base. The chain combines TRBV12-3 or TRBV12-4 with TRBJ2-5; D remains ambiguous. CDR3 length equals 10 residues. V was trimmed by 5 bases and J by 7 bases, leaving 5 bases between them. CDR3 nucleotides: TGTGCCAGCAGTGAAGGGACCCAGTACTTC. The encoded protein is CASSEGTQYF.

The chain joins TRBV29-1 to TRBJ2-2; D remains unclear. Trimming removed 4 bases from V and 0 bases from J, with 9 bases in between. The CDR3 has 14 residues. CDR1 SQVTM and CDR2 ANQGSEA come from the germline V gene. CDR3: CSVGHPTNTGELFF. In nucleotides, the CDR3 is TGCAGCGTTGGACACCCCACGAACACCGGGGAGCTGTTTTTT.

The CDR3 reads CASSVASIPGGQETQYF. The CDR3, as DNA: TGTGCCAGCAGCGTAGCGTCAATCCCGGGGGGTCAAGAGACCCAGTACTTC. This rearrangement joins TRBV9 to TRBJ2-5; 7 nucleotides line up with TRBD2. Germline V lookup: CDR1 SGDLS, CDR2 YYNGEE. With V trimmed by 0 bases and J by 2 bases, 10 bases remained unmatched. The CDR3 totals 17 residues.

This chain joins TRBV20-1 and TRBJ2-7; D is perhaps TRBD1 (6 bases). The germline V gene has CDR1 DFQATT and CDR2 SNEGSKA (reference sequence). This CDR3 has 12 residues. The germline V and J ends were trimmed by 6 bases and 5 bases, with 14 bases remaining between them. As DNA, the CDR3 is TGCAGTGCAAATTTCAGGACAGACGAGCAGTACTTC. Amino acid sequence: CSANFRTDEQYF.

The chain carries TRBV7-6 and TRBJ2-3; 7 bases fit TRBD1. This CDR3 has 17 residues. The J segment lost 1 base and the V segment lost 5 bases, leaving 12 bases of the junction unmatched. Germline-derived CDR1 and CDR2 are SGHVS and FNYEAQ. The CDR3 DNA is TGTGCCAGCAGCCAGTCCGGACAGGAGGCCGGCACAGATACGCAGTATTTT. Translating gives CASSQSGQEAGTDTQYF.

The chain recombines TRBV7-9 with TRBJ2-7; a possible D gene is TRBD2 (5 bases). The germline V gene encodes CDR1 SEHNR and CDR2 FQNEAQ (reference sequence). This CDR3 has 13 residues. V was clipped by 3 bases and J by 2 bases, with 8 bases between them. CDR3 coding DNA: TGTGCCAGCAGCTTGCGAGGGCCCTACGAGCAGTACTTC. Translation gives CASSLRGPYEQYF.

The chain combines TRBV19 with TRBJ1-4; TRBD1 matches at 7 bases. This CDR3 contains 15 residues. Germline V CDR1 and CDR2: LNHDA, SQIVND (reference sequence). With V trimmed by 5 bases and J by 0 bases, 3 bases remained unmatched. The CDR3 DNA reads TGTGCCAGTAGTTACCAGGGGGCAACTAATGAAAAACTGTTTTTT. Translated: CASSYQGATNEKLFF.

This clonotype was found once. The chain couples TRBV25-1 to TRBJ2-7, with D possibly being TRBD1 or TRBD2 (5 bases each). V gave up 2 bases and J gave up 3 bases, with 11 bases separating them. The CDR3 runs to 14 residues. Per germline, CDR1 MGHDK and CDR2 SYGVNS. CDR3: CASSEQGAIYEQYF. For the CDR3, the DNA is TGTGCCAGCAGTGAACAGGGAGCCATCTACGAGCAGTACTTC.

This chain joins TRBV5-4 and TRBJ2-7; TRBD2 aligns across 15 bases. J gave up 2 bases and V 3 bases, and 3 bases lay outside the gene matches. The V gene's germline CDR1 is SGHNT and CDR2 YYREEE (reference sequence). There are 16 residues in the CDR3. The CDR3 is CASSSGLAGGTYEQYF. The CDR3 DNA follows: TGTGCCAGCAGCTCCGGACTAGCGGGGGGGACCTACGAGCAGTACTTC.

As for this clonotype: A clone one base away is much larger, so this may be a read error. The gene calls are TRBV2 and TRBJ2-6, with D perhaps matching TRBD1 (5 bases). Germline V gene lookup returns CDR1 SNHLY and CDR2 FYNNEI. V gave up 3 bases and J gave up 4 bases, with 13 bases separating them. The CDR3 is 16 amino acids. The CDR3: CASSDSRVPGANVLTF. CDR3 bases: TGTGCCAGCAGTGATTCCAGGGTTCCCGGGGCCAACGTCCTGACTTTC.

The chain couples TRBV10-3 to TRBJ2-7, with 8 bases lining up with TRBD2. The CDR3 consists of 15 residues. Germline CDR1 ENHRY, CDR2 SYGVKD. The V and J ends lost 10 bases and 4 bases, in that order; junction bases with no gene match: 15. The DNA for the CDR3 is TGTGCCAGCAACACCGCCGACAGCGGGAGTTACGAGCAGTACTTC. Its protein product is CASNTADSGSYEQYF.

The chain has TRBV25-1 and TRBJ2-3, with 7 bases matching TRBD2. CDR3 length equals 13 residues. The J segment lost 6 bases and the V segment lost 1 base, leaving 1 base of the junction unmatched. CDR1 MGHDK and CDR2 SYGVNS come from the germline V gene. Here the CDR3 DNA reads TGTGCCAGCAGTGAATGGGAGGGGGATACGCAGTATTTT. Amino acid sequence: CASSEWEGDTQYF.

This clonotype has at least ten counts. The genes are TRBV10-3 and TRBJ1-3, with D tentatively TRBD1 (5 bases). Trimming removed 4 bases from V and 7 bases from J, with 14 bases in between. The CDR3 covers 14 residues. Germline values: CDR1 ENHRY, CDR2 SYGVKD. The CDR3 DNA reads TGTGCCATCAGTGGCCAGGGTGATCGGAACACCATATATTTT. Translating it yields CAISGQGDRNTIYF.

The sample holds a few counts of this clonotype. The chain joins TRBV11-2 to TRBJ1-2; 7 bases align to TRBD1. The trim removed 0 bases at V and 8 bases at J, leaving 6 bases unmatched. From germline, CDR1 is SGHAT and CDR2 FQNNGV. CDR3 size: 14 residues. For the CDR3, the DNA is TGTGCCAGCAGCTTAGATCAGGGGGTAGGCGGCTACACCTTC. This translates into CASSLDQGVGGYTF.

This chain's CDR3 is CASSIGWTGGLSYEQYF. The CDR3 DNA reads TGTGCCAGTAGTATAGGGTGGACAGGGGGCCTCTCCTACGAGCAGTACTTC. The genes are TRBV19 and TRBJ2-7; the match to TRBD1 covers 11 bases. Germline assignment: CDR1 LNHDA and CDR2 SQIVND (reference sequence). The CDR3 is 17 amino acids. The V and J ends lost 1 base and 0 bases, in that order; junction bases with no gene match: 5.

This chain connects TRBV6-6 to TRBJ1-1; D gene unclear. V was pared by 6 bases and J by 6 bases, with 20 bases between. Germline assignment: CDR1 MNHNY and CDR2 SVGAGI (reference sequence). The CDR3 is 15 amino acids. In nucleotides, the CDR3 is TGTGCCAGCAGCTTAGGCGGCTCGGGGAGGCCTGAAGCTTTCTTT. Its translation: CASSLGGSGRPEAFF.

The genes are TRBV19 and TRBJ2-2; possible D gene TRBD1, 6 bases. CDR1 LNHDA and CDR2 SQIVND come from the germline V gene (reference sequence). This CDR3 has 13 residues. Trimming left V 5 bases short and J 7 bases short, with 11 bases between. The CDR3 DNA reads as TGTGCCAGTAGTTTACAGGGCGGCGGGGAGCTGTTTTTT. Protein: CASSLQGGGELFF. Complete variable domain (other parts from reference TRBV19 and TRBJ2-2): DGGITQSPKYLFRKEGQNVTLSCEQNLNHDAMYWYRQDPGQGLRLIYYSQIVNDFQKGDIAEGYSVSREKKESFPLTVTSAQKNPTAFYLCASSLQGGGELFFGEGSRLTVL.